The 15 T cell receptor beta chains in this list originate from one sample, sequenced in a study of cytomegalovirus exposure and HLA in healthy donors. The PCR made use of 60 Vbeta and 13 Jbeta primers. Here immunoSEQ multiplex PCR was the method, and the copy in TCRdb shows in-frame clones only, minus some. The specimen's table records about 70,000 clones. Sequenced input: PBMCs. Receptors were obtained from a female donor in good health and CMV-seropositive.

The rearrangement joins TRBV4-1 to TRBJ2-4, with a weak D call TRBD2 (5 bases). The V gene lost 4 bases and the J gene lost 9 bases, with 16 bases spanning the gap. Germline-derived CDR1 and CDR2 are MGHRA and YSYEKL. The CDR3 covers 14 residues. The CDR3 sequence: CASSPGPGVGIQYF. CDR3 nucleotides: TGCGCCAGCAGCCCAGGCCCCGGGGTTGGCATTCAGTACTTC.

This rearrangement joins TRBV27 to TRBJ2-6; TRBD2 might be the D (6 bases). Trimming took off 5 bases at V and 1 base at J, with 9 bases between the two ends. The CDR3 contains 15 residues. Per the germline V gene, CDR1 is MNHEY and CDR2 is SMNVEV (reference sequence). Here the CDR3 DNA reads TGTGCCAGCAGTGCGGGGCTATCTGGGGCCAACGTCCTGACTTTC. Protein product: CASSAGLSGANVLTF.

This chain joins TRBV5-6 and TRBJ2-7; D perhaps matches TRBD2 (5 bases). CDR1 is SGHDT, CDR2 YYEEEE, per germline. The CDR3 loop spans 14 amino acids. With 0 bases removed from V and 2 bases from J, the gap between germline ends came to 9 bases. The CDR3 DNA sequence: TGTGCCAGCAGCTTGGGAACTAGTGCCTACGAGCAGTACTTC. It encodes CASSLGTSAYEQYF.

The chain has TRBV5-1 and TRBJ2-7; 11 bases map to TRBD2. CDR3 length: 16 residues. The V gene's germline CDR1 is SGHRS and CDR2 YFSETQ. The V and J ends lost 0 bases and 6 bases, in that order; junction bases with no gene match: 8. CDR3 amino acids: CASSLEASGRSIEQYF. In nucleotides, the CDR3 is TGCGCCAGCAGCTTGGAGGCTAGCGGGAGGTCTATCGAGCAGTACTTC.

The chain is built from TRBV28 and TRBJ2-3, with 7 bases matching TRBD2. V dropped 7 bases and J dropped 2; count of bases not matched to a gene: 6. Germline lookup yields CDR1 MDHEN and CDR2 SYDVKM. The CDR3 covers 14 residues. The CDR3 loop is CASTLLAPTDTQYF. The CDR3 region has the DNA TGTGCCAGCACCTTACTAGCGCCCACAGATACGCAGTATTTT.

The V gene is TRBV27, the J gene TRBJ2-7, with D possibly being TRBD2 (6 bases). The germline V gene has CDR1 MNHEY and CDR2 SMNVEV (reference sequence). The CDR3 has 14 residues. Trimming took 4 bases from V and 1 from J, leaving 11 bases between them. CDR3 amino acids: CASSYDRGSYEQYF. DNA of the CDR3: TGTGCCAGCAGTTACGATCGGGGGTCCTACGAGCAGTACTTC.

The rearrangement joins TRBV28 to TRBJ1-1; maybe TRBD1 (5 bases). V was clipped by 4 bases and J by 0 bases, with 12 bases between them. Germline assignment: CDR1 MDHEN and CDR2 SYDVKM. This CDR3 region has 15 residues. CDR3 coding DNA: TGTGCCAGCAGTTCAGGGTTCGCGGTGAACACTGAAGCTTTCTTT. It encodes CASSSGFAVNTEAFF.

The CDR3 bases are TGTGCCAGCGCGTCTGCGGACAGCATGAACACTGAAGCTTTCTTT. Amino acids: CASASADSMNTEAFF. The chain recombines TRBV6-6 with TRBJ1-1; D might be TRBD1 (6 bases). Germline CDR1 MNHNY, CDR2 SVGAGI (reference sequence). V gave up 8 bases and J gave up 0 bases, with 16 bases separating them. This CDR3 comprises 15 residues.

The V call is TRBV6-5, the J call TRBJ1-2, with TRBD1 matching over 7 bases. The CDR3 has 14 amino acids. Unmatched junction bases numbered 8, after V lost 1 base and J lost 9 bases. CDR1 MNHEY and CDR2 SVGAGI come from the germline V gene. CDR3 bases: TGTGCCAGCAGTTACTTGGGACAGCCTTTAAGCTACACCTTC. As protein: CASSYLGQPLSYTF.

V and J are TRBV7-2 and TRBJ1-5, with D unclear. Trimming removed 2 bases from V and 4 bases from J, with 15 bases in between. This CDR3 contains 16 residues. Germline CDR1 reads SGHTA; CDR2 reads FQGNSA. The CDR3 protein is CASSLFGRDLNQPQHF. The DNA for the CDR3 is TGTGCCAGCAGCTTATTTGGCCGGGATCTGAATCAGCCCCAGCATTTT.

On this clone itself: The germline gene is not matched at one end of the junction; a read error may be the cause. The V gene is TRBV29-1, the J gene TRBJ1-1; D is undetermined. Germline V CDR1 and CDR2: SQVTM, ANQGSEA. This CDR3 region has 14 residues. The CDR3 DNA reads TGCAGCGTTGTCAACGAGGGTCCGAACACTGAAGATTTCTTT. Residues: CSVVNEGPNTEDFF.

The rearrangement joins TRBV28 to TRBJ1-3; 8 bases align to TRBD1. This CDR3 is built from 15 residues. After removal of 5 bases from V and 2 bases from J, the junction contained 5 bases not matched to a gene. CDR1 and CDR2 from the germline V gene are MDHEN and SYDVKM. The DNA of the CDR3 is TGTGCCAGCAGTCCGACGACAGGGGCTGGAAACACCATATATTTT. It translates to CASSPTTGAGNTIYF.

The chain links TRBV2 to TRBJ1-5; 8 bases match TRBD1. The junction had 4 bases not matched to a gene; V was cut back by 6 bases and J by 6 bases. Germline values: CDR1 SNHLY, CDR2 FYNNEI. The CDR3 is made up of 13 amino acids. The CDR3 loop reads CASSVQGVQPQHF. CDR3 bases: TGTGCCAGCAGCGTACAGGGGGTTCAGCCCCAGCATTTT. Complete variable domain (other parts from reference TRBV2 and TRBJ1-5): EPEVTQTPSHQVTQMGQEVILRCVPISNHLYFYWYRQILGQKVEFLVSFYNNEISEKSEIFDDQFSVERPDGSNFTLKIRSTKLEDSAMYFCASSVQGVQPQHFGDGTRLSIL.

The genes are TRBV28 and TRBJ1-1, with D possibly TRBD1 on 5 matching bases. CDR3 length: 15 residues. V was cut by 4 bases and J by 5 bases, with 17 bases left in between. Per germline, CDR1 MDHEN and CDR2 SYDVKM. CDR3 amino acids: CASSSSSTRGTEAFF. Here the CDR3 DNA reads TGTGCCAGCAGTTCGTCGAGTACTCGGGGGACTGAAGCTTTCTTT.

This chain connects TRBV9 to TRBJ1-2, with D unresolved. V shed 0 bases and J shed 0 bases, with 9 bases lying between them. CDR1 and CDR2 (germline): SGDLS, YYNGEE. This CDR3 comprises 15 residues. The CDR3 sequence: CASSVVGGTNYGYTF. DNA of the CDR3: TGTGCCAGCAGCGTAGTAGGCGGTACTAACTATGGCTACACCTTC.